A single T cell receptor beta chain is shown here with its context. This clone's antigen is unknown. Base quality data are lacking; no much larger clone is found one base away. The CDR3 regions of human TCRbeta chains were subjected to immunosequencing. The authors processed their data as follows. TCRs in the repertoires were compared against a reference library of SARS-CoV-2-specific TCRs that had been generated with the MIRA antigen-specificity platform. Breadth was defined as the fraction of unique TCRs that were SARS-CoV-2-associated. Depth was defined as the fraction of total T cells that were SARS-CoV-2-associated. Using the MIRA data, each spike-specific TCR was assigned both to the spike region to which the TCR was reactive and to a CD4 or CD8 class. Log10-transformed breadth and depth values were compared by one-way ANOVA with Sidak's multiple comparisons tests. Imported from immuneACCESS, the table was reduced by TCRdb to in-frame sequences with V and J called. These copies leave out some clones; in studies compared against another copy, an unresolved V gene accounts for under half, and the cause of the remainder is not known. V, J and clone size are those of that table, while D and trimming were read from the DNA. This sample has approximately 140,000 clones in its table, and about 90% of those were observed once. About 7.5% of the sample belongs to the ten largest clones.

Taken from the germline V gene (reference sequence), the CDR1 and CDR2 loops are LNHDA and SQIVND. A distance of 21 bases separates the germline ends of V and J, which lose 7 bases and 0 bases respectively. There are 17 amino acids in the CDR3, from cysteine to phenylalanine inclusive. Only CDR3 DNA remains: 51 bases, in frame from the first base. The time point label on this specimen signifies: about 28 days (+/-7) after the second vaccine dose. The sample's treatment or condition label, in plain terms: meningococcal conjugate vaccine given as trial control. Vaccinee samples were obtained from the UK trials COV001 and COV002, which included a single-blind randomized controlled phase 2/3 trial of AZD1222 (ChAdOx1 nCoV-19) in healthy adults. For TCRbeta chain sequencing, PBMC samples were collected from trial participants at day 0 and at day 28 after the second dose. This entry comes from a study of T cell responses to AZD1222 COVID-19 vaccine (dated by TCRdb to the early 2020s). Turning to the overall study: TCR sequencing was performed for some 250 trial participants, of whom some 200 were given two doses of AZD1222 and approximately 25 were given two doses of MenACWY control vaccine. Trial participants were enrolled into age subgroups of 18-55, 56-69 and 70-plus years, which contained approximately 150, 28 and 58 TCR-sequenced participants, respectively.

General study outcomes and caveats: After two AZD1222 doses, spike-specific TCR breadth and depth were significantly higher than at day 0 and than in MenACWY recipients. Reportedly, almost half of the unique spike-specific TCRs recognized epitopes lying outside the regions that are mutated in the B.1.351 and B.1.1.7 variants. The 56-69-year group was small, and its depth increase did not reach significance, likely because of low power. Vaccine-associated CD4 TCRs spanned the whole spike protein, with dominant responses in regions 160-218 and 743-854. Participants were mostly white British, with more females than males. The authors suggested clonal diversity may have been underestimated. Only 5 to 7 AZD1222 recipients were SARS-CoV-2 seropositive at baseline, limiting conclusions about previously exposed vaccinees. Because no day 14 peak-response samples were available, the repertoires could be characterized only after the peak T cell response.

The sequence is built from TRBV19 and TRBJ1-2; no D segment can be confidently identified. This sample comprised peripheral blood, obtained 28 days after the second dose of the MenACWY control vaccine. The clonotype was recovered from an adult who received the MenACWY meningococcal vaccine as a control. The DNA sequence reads TGTGCCAGTAATTCTATTACCGCCGGGCCAACTAACTATGGCTACACCTTC. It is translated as CASNSITAGPTNYGYTF.